A selection of T cell receptor beta chains follows, all from one sample in a study of blood T cell repertoires in COVID-19. The repertoire was sequenced with immunoSEQ multiplex PCR; TCRdb's copy has only in-frame clones and lacks some. The repertoire holds more than 95,000 clones, with 88% as singletons. The source material was peripheral blood. The receptors originated from a human donor in a cohort sampled during active COVID-19. Each CDR3 is given with its conserved first and last residue. The D gene is left open where the match is weak. The size field is filled for only some rows; it gives once, few, many or a size class.

J gene	D gene	clone size	V gene	CDR3 protein	CDR3 DNA
TRBJ2-5	NA	once	TRBV18	CASSPPLALQETQYF	TGTGCCAGCTCACCACCCTTGGCTCTTCAAGAGACCCAGTACTTC
TRBJ1-5	NA	NA	TRBV11-2	CASSLSGYPNQPQHF	TGTGCCAGCAGCTTAAGCGGGTACCCAAATCAGCCCCAGCATTTT
TRBJ1-2	NA	NA	TRBV28	CASSLEGPPYGYTF	TGTGCCAGCAGTTTGGAGGGGCCTCCGTATGGCTACACCTTC
TRBJ1-2	NA	NA	TRBV3-1/TRBV3-2	CASSHLTGDSGYTF	TGTGCCAGCAGCCATCTTACGGGGGATAGTGGCTACACCTTC
TRBJ2-3	TRBD2	NA	TRBV12-5	CASGPGRGLAGGDTQYF	TGTGCTAGTGGTCCCGGGAGGGGACTAGCGGGAGGTGATACGCAGTATTTT
TRBJ2-7	TRBD1	NA	TRBV10-1	CASRDDREYEQYF	TGCGCCAGCAGAGACGACAGGGAGTACGAGCAGTACTTC
TRBJ2-1	TRBD2	NA	TRBV28	CASRRTSGYNEQFF	TGTGCCAGCAGACGGACTAGCGGTTACAATGAGCAGTTCTTC
TRBJ1-5	NA	once	TRBV16	CASSDGSIPNQPQHF	TGTGCCAGCAGCGATGGGAGCATTCCCAATCAGCCCCAGCATTTT
TRBJ2-3	TRBD2	NA	TRBV5-1	CASSPGTSGALTDTQYF	TGCGCCAGCAGCCCAGGGACTAGCGGGGCCCTCACAGATACGCAGTATTTT
TRBJ2-5	TRBD1	NA	TRBV11-2	CASSLDPAGTGPQETQYF	TGTGCCAGCAGCTTAGACCCCGCCGGGACAGGACCCCAAGAGACCCAGTACTTC
TRBJ1-2	NA	NA	TRBV27	CASSSRFEGYTF	TGTGCCAGCAGTTCTCGGTTTGAGGGCTACACCTTC
TRBJ1-1	NA	once	TRBV5-6	CASSPAFGLNTEAFF	TGTGCCAGCAGCCCGGCGTTCGGGTTGAACACTGAAGCTTTCTTT
TRBJ2-1	TRBD2	NA	TRBV30	CAWSVLGLAGAYSYNEQFF	TGTGCCTGGAGTGTCCTTGGACTAGCGGGAGCGTATTCCTACAATGAGCAGTTCTTC
TRBJ2-3	NA	NA	TRBV10-3	CAIGRSTDTQYF	TGTGCCATCGGTCGGAGCACAGATACGCAGTATTTT
TRBJ2-2	TRBD2	NA	TRBV7-7	CASSLKAGEAGELFF	TGTGCCAGCAGCTTAAAAGCGGGAGAGGCCGGGGAGCTGTTTTTT
TRBJ2-3	TRBD1	NA	TRBV25-1	CASKRDRGPDTQYF	TGTGCCAGCAAACGGGACAGGGGTCCAGATACGCAGTATTTT
TRBJ1-4	NA	NA	TRBV4-2	CASSQSPGTTNEKLFF	TGTGCCAGCAGCCAATCACCAGGGACTACTAATGAAAAACTGTTTTTT
TRBJ2-7	NA	NA	TRBV7-8	CASSLGQRRGYEQYF	TGTGCCAGCAGCTTAGGGCAACGAAGGGGCTACGAGCAGTACTTC